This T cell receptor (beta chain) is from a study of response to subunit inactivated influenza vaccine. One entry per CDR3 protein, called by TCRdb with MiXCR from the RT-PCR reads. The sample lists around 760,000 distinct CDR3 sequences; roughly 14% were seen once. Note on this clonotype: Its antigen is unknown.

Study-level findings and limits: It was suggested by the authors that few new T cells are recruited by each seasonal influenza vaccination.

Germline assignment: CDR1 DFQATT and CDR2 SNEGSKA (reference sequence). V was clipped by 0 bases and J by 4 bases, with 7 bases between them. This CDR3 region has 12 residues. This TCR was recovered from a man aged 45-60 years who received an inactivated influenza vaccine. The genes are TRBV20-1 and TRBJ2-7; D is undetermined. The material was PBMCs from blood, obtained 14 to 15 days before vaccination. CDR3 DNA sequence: TGCAGTGCTAGAGATAACCGTTACGAGCAGTACTTC. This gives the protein CSARDNRYEQYF.